The clone carrying this T cell receptor beta chain was recorded once. Profiling relied on immunoSEQ multiplex PCR, and the TCRdb table lists in-frame clones only, not all of them. This sample carries around 68,000 clones, more than 80% of them seen once, and the ten largest clones take 15% to 18%. V shed 5 bases, J shed 2 bases, and the junction held 7 bases outside the gene matches. There are 16 residues in the CDR3. Germline CDR1 LNHDA, CDR2 SQIVND (reference sequence). This sample is drawn from a study of control samples from healthy donors and cancer patients. The TCR comes from a man in his sixties in good health. The rearrangement links TRBV19 to TRBJ2-1; TRBD2 aligns across 9 bases. Specimen: blood. CDR3 sequence reads: CASSDIAGDPYNEQFF. CDR3 bases: TGTGCCAGTAGTGATATAGCGGGAGATCCCTACAATGAGCAGTTCTTC. Combining the CDR3 with reference TRBV19 and TRBJ2-1 gives the whole variable domain DGGITQSPKYLFRKEGQNVTLSCEQNLNHDAMYWYRQDPGQGLRLIYYSQIVNDFQKGDIAEGYSVSREKKESFPLTVTSAQKNPTAFYLCASSDIAGDPYNEQFFGPGTRLTVL.